A single sample is the source of the 17 T cell receptor beta chains below, sequenced in a study of blood T cell repertoires in COVID-19. Measured with immunoSEQ multiplex PCR; TCRdb has only the in-frame clones, and not every one. The sample yields roughly 250,000 clones, around 82% seen once. The material sequenced was peripheral blood. These receptors were taken from a man aged 35 to 55 with active or convalescent COVID-19.

Worth noting for this clone: Other DNA sequences within the sample encode an identical CDR3. The chain is built from TRBV15 and TRBJ2-5; perhaps TRBD1 as D (6 bases). The germline gives CDR1 LNHNV, CDR2 YYDKDF (reference sequence). V was clipped by 0 bases and J by 1 base, with 6 bases between them. The CDR3 covers 14 residues. The CDR3 DNA reads as TGTGCCACCAGCAGAGACAGGGGCCAAGAGACCCAGTACTTC. Amino acid sequence: CATSRDRGQETQYF.

The genes are TRBV6-6 and TRBJ1-2, with a possible D match to TRBD1 (6 bases). Germline CDR1 reads MNHNY; CDR2 reads SVGAGI (reference sequence). This CDR3 contains 13 residues. V lost 6 bases and J 6 bases, leaving 14 bases between the germline ends. CDR3 residues: CASRDTQGNGYTF. CDR3 DNA sequence: TGTGCCAGCAGGGACACCCAGGGGAATGGCTACACCTTC.

This chain uses TRBV5-4 with TRBJ1-2, with unresolved D. Germline values: CDR1 SGHNT, CDR2 YYREEE (reference sequence). The CDR3 sequence is 13 residues long. With 2 bases removed from V and 5 bases from J, the gap between germline ends came to 10 bases. The CDR3 sequence: CASSFGPGYGYTF. The CDR3 nucleotides read TGTGCCAGCAGCTTTGGTCCGGGATATGGCTACACCTTC.

This clone was picked up one time. The chain joins TRBV24-1 to TRBJ1-1; the D is unclear. The CDR3 covers 13 residues. Per germline, CDR1 KGHDR and CDR2 SFDVKD. V lost 5 bases, J lost 0 bases, and 6 bases lay in between. CDR3 DNA: TGTGCCACCAGTGGGGCAGTGAACACTGAAGCTTTCTTT. Translated: CATSGAVNTEAFF.

The J gene is TRBJ2-4, the V gene TRBV4-2, with a weak D call TRBD2 (7 bases). The V end was cut by 5 bases, the J end by 3 bases, with 20 bases between. CDR1 is LGHNA, CDR2 YNFKEQ, per germline. There are 17 residues in the CDR3. CDR3 region: CASSSHGGGIDKNIQYF. The CDR3 DNA sequence: TGTGCCAGCAGCTCCCATGGGGGGGGCATAGACAAAAACATTCAGTACTTC.

The V gene is TRBV14, the J gene TRBJ1-1; D remains ambiguous. There are 13 residues in the CDR3. Between the trimmed V and J ends, which lost 1 base and 5 bases, there was a span of 8 bases. CDR1 SGHDN and CDR2 FVKESK come from the germline V gene. In nucleotides, the CDR3 is TGTGCCAGCAGCCAAGTCCCGGGGACTGAAGCTTTCTTT. This sequence encodes CASSQVPGTEAFF.

V is TRBV4-2 and J is TRBJ1-2; possibly TRBD1 for D (6 bases). Between the trimmed V and J ends, which lost 3 bases and 6 bases, there was a span of 17 bases. The CDR3 loop spans 15 amino acids. Looked up from germline, CDR1 is LGHNA and CDR2 is YNFKEQ. The CDR3 bases are TGTGCCAGCAGCCACGCGCGGGGGGGGCGGGATGGCTACACCTTC. It specifies CASSHARGGRDGYTF.

The chain links TRBV5-1 to TRBJ2-1, with TRBD2 matching 11 bases. The germline gives CDR1 SGHRS, CDR2 YFSETQ. This CDR3 spans 16 amino acids. With 0 bases clipped from V and 5 bases from J, the junction kept 4 bases outside the gene matches. Here the CDR3 reads CASSLVTSGRNNEQFF. Written as DNA, the CDR3 is TGCGCCAGCAGCTTGGTAACTAGCGGGAGAAACAATGAGCAGTTCTTC.

The chain employs TRBV30 and TRBJ1-2; a weak D match, TRBD1 (5 bases). Germline CDR1 is GTSNPN and CDR2 is SVGIG (reference sequence). The CDR3 runs 13 residues. V was trimmed by 2 bases and J by 7 bases, leaving 14 bases between them. The DNA for the CDR3 is TGTGCCTGGAGTCGGCGGGGCGCTTTTGGCTACACCTTC. As protein: CAWSRRGAFGYTF.

The chain couples TRBV7-6 to TRBJ2-5; a weak D match, TRBD1 (5 bases). The CDR3 has 14 amino acids. The germline V gene has CDR1 SGHVS and CDR2 FNYEAQ. Trimming took 8 bases from V and 5 from J, leaving 18 bases between them. The CDR3 DNA reads as TGTGCCAGCGAATCGTGGTTCCAGGGCGAGACCCAGTACTTC. Its translation is CASESWFQGETQYF.

This clone was detected only once. The V and J genes are TRBV6-7 and TRBJ1-4, with a tentative D call TRBD1 (5 bases). TRBV6-7 falls under the ORF class, with uncertain function. The length of the CDR3 is 17 residues. Deletions cut 6 bases from V and 4 bases from J, with 21 bases between. The CDR3, as DNA: TGTGCCAGCAGCCCCCGTAACCGCGGGGCCAATAATGAAAAACTGTTTTTT. Encoded protein: CASSPRNRGANNEKLFF.

The chain carries TRBV6-2 or TRBV6-3 and TRBJ1-1; D remains ambiguous. This CDR3 has 15 amino acids. Trimming cost V 1 base and J 4 bases, with 13 bases left between them. The germline gives CDR1 MNHEY, CDR2 SVGEGT. In nucleotides, the CDR3 is TGTGCCAGCAGTTACTTCGGAGGAATGGGCACTGAAGCTTTCTTT. It is translated as CASSYFGGMGTEAFF.

CDR3 bases: TGTGCCAGCAGCTTGACAGGGGTCACCGGGGAGCTGTTTTTT. Protein: CASSLTGVTGELFF. This chain joins TRBV5-5 and TRBJ2-2; 7 positions match TRBD1. Germline loops: CDR1 SGHKS, CDR2 YYEKEE (reference sequence). This CDR3 has 14 amino acids. Trimming took 1 base from V and 4 from J; bases not matched to a gene: 1.

The table lists this clone with a count of one. The V and J genes are TRBV28 and TRBJ2-7, with 9 positions matching TRBD1. The V and J ends lost 6 bases and 0 bases, in that order; junction bases with no gene match: 9. CDR3 size: 16 residues. Germline-derived CDR1 and CDR2 are MDHEN and SYDVKM. CDR3 residues: CASRLQSGQGSYEQYF. The CDR3 DNA follows: TGTGCCAGCAGACTTCAATCGGGACAGGGCTCCTACGAGCAGTACTTC.

The chain combines TRBV6-5 with TRBJ1-2; D is unresolved. Trimming stripped 6 bases from V and 5 bases from J, with 4 bases between. Germline CDR1 reads MNHEY; CDR2 reads SVGAGI. This CDR3 comprises 10 residues. This chain's CDR3 is CASSRYGYTF. CDR3 DNA sequence: TGTGCCAGCAGCAGGTATGGCTACACCTTC.

The rearrangement joins TRBV6-5 to TRBJ1-4; D unclear. With 4 bases removed from V and 1 base from J, the gap between germline ends came to 4 bases. Germline CDR1 is MNHEY and CDR2 is SVGAGI. The CDR3 is 13 amino acids. The CDR3 region has the DNA TGTGCCAGCAGTTCAGGAACTAATGAAAAACTGTTTTTT. Translating it yields CASSSGTNEKLFF.

On this clone: At one boundary the junction diverges from the germline segment, which might be a read error. The chain recombines TRBV15 with TRBJ1-1, with D uncertain. In germline, CDR1 is LNHNV, CDR2 YYDKDF (reference sequence). The CDR3 runs 11 residues. The CDR3 loop reads CATSLDTEAFF. The CDR3 nucleotides read TGTGCCACCAGCTTAGACACCGAAGCTTTCTTT.